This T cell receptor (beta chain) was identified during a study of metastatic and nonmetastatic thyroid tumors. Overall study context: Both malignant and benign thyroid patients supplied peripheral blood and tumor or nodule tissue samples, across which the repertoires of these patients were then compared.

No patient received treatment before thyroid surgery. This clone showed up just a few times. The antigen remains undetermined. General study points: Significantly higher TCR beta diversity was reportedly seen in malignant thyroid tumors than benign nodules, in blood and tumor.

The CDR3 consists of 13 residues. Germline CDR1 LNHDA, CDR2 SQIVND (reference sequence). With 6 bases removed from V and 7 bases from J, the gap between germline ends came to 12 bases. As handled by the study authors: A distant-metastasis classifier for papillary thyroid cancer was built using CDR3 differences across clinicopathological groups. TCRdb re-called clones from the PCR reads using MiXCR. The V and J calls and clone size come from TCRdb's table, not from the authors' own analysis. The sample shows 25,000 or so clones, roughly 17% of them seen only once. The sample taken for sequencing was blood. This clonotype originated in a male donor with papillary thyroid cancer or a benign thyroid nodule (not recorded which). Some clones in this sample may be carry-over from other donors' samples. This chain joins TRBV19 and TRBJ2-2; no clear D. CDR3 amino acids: CASRTCGYGELFF. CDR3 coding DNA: TGTGCCAGTAGGACATGTGGCTACGGGGAGCTGTTTTTT.